The next 29 T cell receptor beta chains were all read from a single sample in a study of OX40 agonist ivuxolimab in advanced cancers. The library came from the immunoSEQ multiplex PCR assay. Held by TCRdb, this immuneACCESS table contains in-frame sequences only and omits some clones. Under half of the omission traces to an unresolved V gene where checked; the cause of the rest is unknown. Present in this sample are tens of thousands of clones, 88% of which were seen just once. Jointly, the top ten make up approximately 0.43% of the sample. The material was CD4+ or CD8+ T cells sorted from blood, obtained in a trial of the OX40 agonist ivuxolimab. The receptors stem from an adult with an advanced solid tumor such as melanoma, head and neck, liver or kidney cancer.

The CDR3 reads CASTRTGGGAEAFF. CDR3 DNA sequence: TGTGCCAGCACACGGACAGGCGGGGGGGCTGAAGCTTTCTTT. The chain employs TRBV6-4 and TRBJ1-1; 7 nucleotides align to TRBD1. Germline CDR1 is MRHNA and CDR2 is SNTAGT. The J segment lost 6 bases and the V segment lost 7 bases, leaving 11 bases of the junction unmatched. This CDR3 has 14 amino acids.

This clone has only one observation. The chain joins TRBV5-6 to TRBJ2-1; D gene uncertain. This CDR3 has 14 residues. Germline V lookup: CDR1 SGHDT, CDR2 YYEEEE. V shed 1 base and J shed 3 bases, with 8 bases lying between them. The DNA of the CDR3 is TGTGCCAGCAGCTTGTTCACCGACTACAATGAGCAGTTCTTC. Encoded protein: CASSLFTDYNEQFF.

This rearrangement joins TRBV1 to TRBJ2-5; the table's D call of TRBD2 was not tested on the DNA. TRBV1 is a documented pseudogene. The CDR3 runs to 17 residues. The CDR3 here is CTSSQDGGGGEQETQYF. CDR3 DNA: TGCACCAGCAGCCAAGATGGGGGGGGAGGAGAACAAGAGACCCAGTACTTC.

V is TRBV5-1 and J is TRBJ1-6; 7 bases match TRBD1. Per the germline V gene, CDR1 is SGHRS and CDR2 is YFSETQ. Germline trimming cut 5 bases from V and 2 bases from J; bases unmatched to any gene: 4. There are 15 residues in the CDR3. The CDR3 sequence: CASRPGTAYNSPLHF. As DNA, the CDR3 is TGCGCCAGCAGACCAGGGACAGCCTATAATTCACCCCTCCACTTT.

V gene TRBV19 combines with J gene TRBJ2-2; D possibly corresponds to TRBD1 (6 bases). V lost 8 bases and J lost 2, with 15 bases in between. CDR1 LNHDA and CDR2 SQIVND come from the germline V gene (reference sequence). The CDR3 runs 15 residues. This chain's CDR3 is CASRSGTLNTGELFF. The DNA for the CDR3 is TGTGCCAGTCGCTCCGGGACACTCAACACCGGGGAGCTGTTTTTT.

V and J are TRBV11-3 and TRBJ2-6; possible D gene TRBD2, 6 bases. The V end lost 4 bases, the J end lost 4 bases, and 17 bases lay between the germline ends. Per the germline V gene, CDR1 is SGHNT and CDR2 is YENEEA. The CDR3 is 17 residues long. CDR3 in amino acids: CASSSGLRGSGANVLTF. The CDR3, as DNA: TGTGCCAGCAGCTCAGGGCTCCGGGGGTCGGGGGCCAACGTCCTGACTTTC.

The V gene is TRBV7-3, the J gene TRBJ1-4, with a weak D call TRBD1 (5 bases). Deletions cut 5 bases from V and 7 bases from J, with 8 bases between. The CDR3 extends over 12 amino acids. The germline gives CDR1 SGHTA, CDR2 FQGTGA. The CDR3: CASSSDSEKLFF. CDR3 coding DNA: TGTGCCAGCAGCAGCGACAGTGAAAAACTGTTTTTT. The full variable domain, in which reference TRBV7-3 and TRBJ1-4 provide the parts outside the CDR3, is GAGVSQTPSNKVTEKGKYVELRCDPISGHTALYWYRQSLGQGPEFLIYFQGTGAADDSGLPNDRFFAVRPEGSVSTLKIQRTERGDSAVYLCASSSDSEKLFFGSGTQLSVL.

This clone was seen a few times. The CDR3 loop is CASSSITGTETNGYTF. For the CDR3, the DNA is TGTGCCAGCAGCTCTATCACCGGGACAGAGACCAATGGCTACACCTTC. The rearrangement joins TRBV11-2 to TRBJ1-2; the match to TRBD1 covers 7 bases. Trimming at V came to 4 bases and at J to 6 bases, leaving 14 bases not matched to a gene. The CDR3 extends over 16 amino acids. Germline CDR1 is SGHAT and CDR2 is FQNNGV.

The genes are TRBV5-5 and TRBJ1-3; D unclear. Germline assignment: CDR1 SGHKS and CDR2 YYEKEE (reference sequence). This CDR3 has 16 amino acids. Trimming removed 4 bases at V and 8 bases at J, with 22 bases between. The CDR3 sequence is CASSPRGVGWMDTIYF. CDR3 sequence (DNA): TGTGCCAGCAGCCCTCGGGGAGTCGGCTGGATGGACACCATATATTTT.

This rearrangement joins TRBV15 to TRBJ1-5, with TRBD1 as a possible D gene (5 bases). The CDR3 length is 13 residues. The V and J ends lost 7 bases and 6 bases respectively, with 13 bases between them. CDR1 and CDR2 from the germline V gene are LNHNV and YYDKDF (reference sequence). Here the CDR3 reads CATNRGRGQPQHF. The CDR3 DNA reads TGTGCCACCAACCGGGGTAGGGGTCAGCCCCAGCATTTT.

V gene TRBV7-6 combines with J gene TRBJ2-7; 7 bases agree with TRBD1. The germline gives CDR1 SGHVS, CDR2 FNYEAQ. The CDR3 has 16 residues. The junction had 14 bases not matched to a gene; V was cut back by 5 bases and J by 4 bases. CDR3 sequence reads: CASSLNSGTVVYEQYF. DNA for the CDR3: TGTGCCAGCAGCCTTAATTCCGGGACAGTTGTTTACGAGCAGTACTTC.

The V call is TRBV5-1, the J call TRBJ2-2; 7 nucleotides match TRBD1. CDR3 length: 14 residues. Germline CDR1 and CDR2: SGHRS and YFSETQ. V shed 9 bases, J shed 0 bases, and the junction held 5 bases outside the gene matches. CDR3 amino acids: CATGDRSNTGELFF. The CDR3 coding sequence is TGCGCCACCGGGGACAGATCGAACACCGGGGAGCTGTTTTTT.

J is TRBJ1-1 and V is TRBV6-6, with D tentatively TRBD1 (6 bases). The CDR3 sequence is 14 residues long. V was cut by 4 bases and J by 6 bases, with 15 bases left in between. The germline V gene encodes CDR1 MNHNY and CDR2 SVGAGI (reference sequence). CDR3 coding DNA: TGTGCCAGCAGTTCCACTTCGGGGGGGCCTGAAGCTTTCTTT. Its translation is CASSSTSGGPEAFF.

The gene calls are TRBV11-2 and TRBJ2-1; 7 nucleotides match TRBD1. V lost 7 bases to trimming and J lost 4 bases; unmatched junction nucleotides: 16. Germline V gene sequence: CDR1 SGHAT, CDR2 FQNNGV. CDR3 size: 17 residues. The CDR3 DNA follows: TGTGCCAGCACCGCGGACCCCCACGGGACAGCTTACAATGAGCAGTTCTTC. This translates into CASTADPHGTAYNEQFF.

A few counts support this clone. V usage is TRBV15 and J usage is TRBJ2-7; 7 bases match TRBD1. CDR3 size: 14 residues. Germline CDR1 is LNHNV and CDR2 is YYDKDF (reference sequence). V shed 0 bases, J shed 6 bases, and the junction held 5 bases outside the gene matches. The CDR3 sequence is CATSRDGTVGEQYF. Written as DNA, the CDR3 is TGTGCCACCAGCAGAGATGGGACAGTAGGCGAGCAGTACTTC. Full variable domain (remainder filled in from reference TRBV15 and TRBJ2-7): DAMVIQNPRYQVTQFGKPVTLSCSQTLNHNVMYWYQQKSSQAPKLLFHYYDKDFNNEADTPDNFQSRRPNTSFCFLDIRSPGLGDTAMYLCATSRDGTVGEQYFGPGTRLTVT.

The chain is built from TRBV6-6 and TRBJ2-3; possibly TRBD1 or TRBD2 for D (5 bases each). The V gene's germline CDR1 is MNHNY and CDR2 SVGAGI (reference sequence). Deletions cut 6 bases from V and 9 bases from J, with 19 bases between. This CDR3 is built from 14 residues. The CDR3 DNA reads as TGTGCCAGCAGGGGACCGGGCGCCCAGAGGACGCAGTATTTT. It translates to CASRGPGAQRTQYF.

V and J are TRBV18 and TRBJ2-2; TRBD1 might be the D (6 bases). Germline-derived CDR1 and CDR2 are KGHSH and LQKENI. Trimming shortened V by 3 bases and J by 4 bases, and 12 bases separated the two germline ends. The CDR3 is 15 amino acids. CDR3 bases: TGTGCCAGCTCACCTTCGAACAGGGCCACCGGGGAGCTGTTTTTT. It translates to CASSPSNRATGELFF.

This chain joins TRBV27 and TRBJ2-5; possible D gene TRBD2, 7 bases. The V gene's germline CDR1 is MNHEY and CDR2 SMNVEV (reference sequence). This CDR3 contains 15 residues. Trimming pared 6 bases from V and 2 bases from J, leaving 16 bases between. The CDR3: CASRPVGGRQETQYF. The CDR3 region has the DNA TGTGCCAGCAGGCCAGTGGGGGGGCGGCAAGAGACCCAGTACTTC.

The chain uses TRBV9 and TRBJ2-3, with D possibly TRBD1 on 5 matching bases. This CDR3 contains 15 residues. Germline values: CDR1 SGDLS, CDR2 YYNGEE. Trimming stripped 2 bases from V and 1 base from J, with 11 bases between. CDR3 bases: TGTGCCAGCAGCGTCAGGGTCCAAGGCACAGATACGCAGTATTTT. Translating it yields CASSVRVQGTDTQYF. Combining the CDR3 with reference TRBV9 and TRBJ2-3 gives the whole variable domain DSGVTQTPKHLITATGQRVTLRCSPRSGDLSVYWYQQSLDQGLQFLIQYYNGEERAKGNILERFSAQQFPDLHSELNLSSLELGDSALYFCASSVRVQGTDTQYFGPGTRLTVL.

The rearrangement joins TRBV18 to TRBJ1-1; no clear D. The CDR3 is 13 residues long. V was trimmed by 6 bases and J by 0 bases, leaving 8 bases between them. The germline V gene encodes CDR1 KGHSH and CDR2 LQKENI. Here the CDR3 reads CASSTALNTEAFF. CDR3 in DNA: TGTGCCAGCTCTACAGCGCTGAACACTGAAGCTTTCTTT.

Points on this clone: Other DNA sequences within the sample encode an identical CDR3. The chain employs TRBV18 and TRBJ1-1; D is possibly TRBD1 (6 bases). The germline gives CDR1 KGHSH, CDR2 LQKENI. This CDR3 has 12 residues. V was cut by 2 bases and J by 5 bases, with 6 bases left in between. Here the CDR3 DNA reads TGTGCCAGCTCACCAGGACAGACTGAAGCTTTCTTT. Encoded protein: CASSPGQTEAFF.

This chain links TRBV19 with TRBJ1-5; D ambiguous. The CDR3 has 14 residues. The ends were cut back, 6 bases at V and 2 bases at J, with 11 bases in the middle. Germline CDR1 LNHDA, CDR2 SQIVND (reference sequence). The DNA for the CDR3 is TGTGCCAGTAGGCCCGACACCCGCAATCAGCCCCAGCATTTT. This translates into CASRPDTRNQPQHF.

The V gene is TRBV7-7, the J gene TRBJ2-7; possible D gene TRBD2, 5 bases. The V and J ends lost 5 bases and 6 bases respectively, with 14 bases between them. From germline, CDR1 is SSHAT and CDR2 FNYEAQ (reference sequence). This CDR3 has 13 amino acids. The CDR3 region is CASSLTMGSEQYF. CDR3 DNA: TGTGCCAGCAGCCTTACAATGGGGAGCGAGCAGTACTTC.

This clone was recorded only once. This chain links TRBV5-1 with TRBJ1-4; perhaps TRBD1 as D (5 bases). CDR3 size: 15 residues. CDR1 is SGHRS and CDR2 is YFSETQ in the germline V gene. V lost 0 bases to trimming and J lost 7 bases, with 13 bases between them. This chain's CDR3 is CASSLAGTGSEKLFF. The CDR3 bases are TGCGCCAGCAGCTTGGCGGGGACGGGAAGTGAAAAACTGTTTTTT.

The chain combines TRBV20-1 with TRBJ1-3; D uncertain. From germline, CDR1 is DFQATT and CDR2 SNEGSKA (reference sequence). The CDR3 runs to 11 residues. Trimming took 2 bases from V and 4 from J, leaving 3 bases between them. As DNA, the CDR3 is TGCAGTGCTAGAAGGGGAAACACCATATATTTT. This translates into CSARRGNTIYF.

The CDR3 protein is CATSRDMTAKNTEAFF. The CDR3 bases are TGTGCCACCAGCAGAGATATGACAGCAAAGAACACTGAAGCTTTCTTT. The chain has TRBV15 and TRBJ1-1; perhaps TRBD1 as D (5 bases). Between the trimmed V and J ends, which lost 0 bases and 1 base, there was a span of 12 bases. The CDR3 is 16 residues long. Germline V CDR1 and CDR2: LNHNV, YYDKDF (reference sequence).

The gene calls are TRBV6-6 and TRBJ2-6; TRBD2 agrees at 7 bases. Germline V gives CDR1 MNHNY, CDR2 SVGAGI (reference sequence). Unmatched junction bases numbered 6, after V lost 6 bases and J lost 4 bases. The CDR3 sequence is 15 residues long. The CDR3 here is CASRGGGAGANVLTF. The CDR3 region has the DNA TGTGCCAGCAGGGGGGGAGGGGCCGGGGCCAACGTCCTGACTTTC.

CDR3 protein: CASSQEGFYGYTF. In DNA form, the CDR3 reads TGCGCCAGCAGCCAAGAAGGCTTCTATGGCTACACCTTC. The chain uses TRBV4-1 and TRBJ1-2; D gene ambiguous. The CDR3 has 13 amino acids. Germline CDR1 reads MGHRA; CDR2 reads YSYEKL. The germline V and J ends were trimmed by 0 bases and 4 bases, with 6 bases remaining between them.

The rearrangement links TRBV28 to TRBJ2-7, with D perhaps assigned TRBD1 or TRBD2 (6 bases each). The CDR3 spans 14 residues. The germline V gene encodes CDR1 MDHEN and CDR2 SYDVKM. Trimming left V 6 bases short and J 6 bases short, with 18 bases between. CDR3 sequence (DNA): TGTGCCAGCAGCCTAGGGGGAGGTCTGGGCGAGCAGTACTTC. It translates to CASSLGGGLGEQYF. Variable domain in full (rest from reference TRBV28 and TRBJ2-7): DVKVTQSSRYLVKRTGEKVFLECVQDMDHENMFWYRQDPGLGLRLIYFSYDVKMKEKGDIPEGYSVSREKKERFSLILESASTNQTSMYLCASSLGGGLGEQYFGPGTRLTVT.